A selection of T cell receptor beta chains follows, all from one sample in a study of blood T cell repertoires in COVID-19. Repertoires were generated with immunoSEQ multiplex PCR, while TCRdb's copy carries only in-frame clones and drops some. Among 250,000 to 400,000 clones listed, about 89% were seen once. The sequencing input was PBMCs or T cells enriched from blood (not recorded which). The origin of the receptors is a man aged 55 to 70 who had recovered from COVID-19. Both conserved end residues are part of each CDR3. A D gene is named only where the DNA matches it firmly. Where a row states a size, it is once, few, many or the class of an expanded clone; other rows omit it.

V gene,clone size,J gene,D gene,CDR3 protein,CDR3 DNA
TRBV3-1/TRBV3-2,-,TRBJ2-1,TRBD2,CASSQGGTTREQFF,TGTGCCAGCAGCCAAGGTGGGACTACTCGCGAGCAGTTCTTC
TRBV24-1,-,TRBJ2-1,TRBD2,CATSDLQGRVAGCEQFF,TGTGCCACCAGTGATTTGCAGGGCCGGGTAGCGGGATGTGAGCAGTTCTTC
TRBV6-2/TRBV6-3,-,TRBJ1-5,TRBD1,CASSRDSYQPQHF,TGTGCCAGCAGCCGGGACAGCTATCAGCCCCAGCATTTT
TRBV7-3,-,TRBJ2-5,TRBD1,CASSPRGQETQYF,TGTGCCAGCAGTCCCAGGGGGCAAGAGACCCAGTACTTC
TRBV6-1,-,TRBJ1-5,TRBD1,CASRESRDRLYSNQPQHF,TGTGCCAGCAGGGAATCCCGGGACAGACTTTATAGCAATCAGCCCCAGCATTTT
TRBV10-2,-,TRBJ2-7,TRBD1,CASSETGQGIYEQYF,TGCGCCAGCAGTGAGACGGGACAGGGAATTTACGAGCAGTACTTC
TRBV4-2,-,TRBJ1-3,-,CASSQDSLPSGNTIYF,TGTGCCAGCAGCCAAGATAGCCTACCCTCTGGAAACACCATATATTTT
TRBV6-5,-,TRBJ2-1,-,CASGATSTNEQFF,TGTGCCAGCGGGGCCACGTCAACCAATGAGCAGTTCTTC
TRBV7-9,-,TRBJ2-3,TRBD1,CASSFGDRAPDTQYF,TGTGCCAGCAGCTTCGGGGACAGGGCCCCAGATACGCAGTATTTT
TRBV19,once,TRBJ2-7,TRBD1,CASSIRQGSYEQYF,TGTGCCAGTAGTATCCGACAGGGGTCTTACGAGCAGTACTTC
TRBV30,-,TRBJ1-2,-,CASYRALGYTF,TGTGCCTCATACAGGGCACTTGGCTACACCTTC
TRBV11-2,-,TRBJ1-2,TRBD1,CASSAEAGGYGYTF,TGTGCCAGCAGCGCGGAGGCAGGGGGTTATGGCTACACCTTC
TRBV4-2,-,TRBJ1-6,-,CASSQKLGEGRSSYNSPLHF,TGTGCCAGCAGCCAAAAGTTGGGGGAGGGCCGTAGCTCCTATAATTCACCCCTCCACTTT
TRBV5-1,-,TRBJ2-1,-,CASSLAGEPYNEQFF,TGCGCCAGCAGCTTGGCCGGGGAGCCTTACAATGAGCAGTTCTTC
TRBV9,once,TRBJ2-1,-,CASSVGGRSTSYNEQFF,TGTGCCAGCAGCGTAGGGGGCAGGTCAACCTCCTACAATGAGCAGTTCTTC
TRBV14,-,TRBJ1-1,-,CASSLLRVVTEAFF,TGTGCCAGCAGCCTATTGAGGGTAGTCACTGAAGCTTTCTTT
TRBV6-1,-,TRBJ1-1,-,CASSEAIGVYDTEAFF,TGTGCCAGCAGTGAAGCGATAGGGGTCTATGACACTGAAGCTTTCTTT
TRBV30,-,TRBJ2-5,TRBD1,CAWAQGAQQETQYF,TGTGCCTGGGCCCAGGGGGCCCAACAAGAGACCCAGTACTTC
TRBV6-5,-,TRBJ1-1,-,CASSYTGSYKGEAFF,TGTGCCAGCAGTTACACTGGGAGCTACAAGGGTGAAGCTTTCTTT
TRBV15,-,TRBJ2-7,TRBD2,CATSINIAGGRVEQYF,TGTGCCACCAGCATAAATATAGCGGGAGGTCGGGTCGAGCAGTACTTC
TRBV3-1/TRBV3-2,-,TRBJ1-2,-,CASSHQGGTFYGYTF,TGTGCCAGCAGCCACCAGGGAGGGACGTTCTATGGCTACACCTTC
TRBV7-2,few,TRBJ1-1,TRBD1,CAGTGGSMNTEAFF,TGTGCCGGAACAGGGGGCTCCATGAACACTGAAGCTTTCTTT
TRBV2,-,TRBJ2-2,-,CASMGSLNTGELFF,TGTGCCAGCATGGGCAGCCTGAACACCGGGGAGCTGTTTTTT
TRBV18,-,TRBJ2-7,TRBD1,CASSPRQGVYEQYF,TGTGCCAGCTCACCACGACAGGGGGTATACGAGCAGTACTTC
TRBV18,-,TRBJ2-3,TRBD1,CASSAQGGEGTDTQYF,TGTGCCAGCTCCGCACAGGGGGGAGAAGGCACAGATACGCAGTATTTT
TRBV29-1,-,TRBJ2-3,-,CSVGGSPDTQYF,TGCAGCGTTGGTGGGAGTCCAGATACGCAGTATTTT
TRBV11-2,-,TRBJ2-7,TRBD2,CASSLVLAGIYEQYF,TGTGCCAGCAGCTTAGTACTAGCGGGAATCTACGAGCAGTACTTC
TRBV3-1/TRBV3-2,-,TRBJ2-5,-,CASSGRETQYF,TGTGCCAGCAGCGGCAGGGAGACCCAGTACTTC
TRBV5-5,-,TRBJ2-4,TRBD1,CASTPPGQGGIAKNIQYF,TGTGCCAGCACTCCACCGGGACAGGGGGGAATAGCCAAAAACATTCAGTACTTC
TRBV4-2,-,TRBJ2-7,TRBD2,CASSLGASGHYEQYF,TGTGCCAGCAGCCTCGGGGCTAGCGGGCACTACGAGCAGTACTTC
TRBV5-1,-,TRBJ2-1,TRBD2,CASSLLLAGGRGNEQFF,TGCGCCAGCAGCTTGTTGCTAGCGGGAGGGAGGGGGAATGAGCAGTTCTTC
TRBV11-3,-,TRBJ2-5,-,CASSLLGPGETQYF,TGTGCCAGCAGCCTATTGGGGCCGGGAGAGACCCAGTACTTC